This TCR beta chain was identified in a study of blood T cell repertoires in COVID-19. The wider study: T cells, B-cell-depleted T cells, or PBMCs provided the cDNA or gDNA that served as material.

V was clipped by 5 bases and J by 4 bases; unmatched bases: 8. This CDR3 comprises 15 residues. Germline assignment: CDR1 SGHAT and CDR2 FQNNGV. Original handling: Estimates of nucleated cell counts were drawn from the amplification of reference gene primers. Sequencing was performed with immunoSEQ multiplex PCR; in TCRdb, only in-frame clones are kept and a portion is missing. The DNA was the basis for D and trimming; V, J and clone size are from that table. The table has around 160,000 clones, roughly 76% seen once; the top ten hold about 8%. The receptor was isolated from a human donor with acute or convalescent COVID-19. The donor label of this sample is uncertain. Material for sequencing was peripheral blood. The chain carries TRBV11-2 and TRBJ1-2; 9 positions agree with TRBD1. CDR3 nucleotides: TGTGCCAGCAGCCGCCAACAGGGGGCCAGCTATGGCTACACCTTC. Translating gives CASSRQQGASYGYTF.